This paragraph reports one T cell receptor (beta chain). Its specificity is unknown. This table comes from immunoSEQ multiplex PCR, and its TCRdb copy is limited to in-frame clones, with some not included. The sample includes about 47,000 clones, around 95% seen only once; the top ten take approximately 0.2%. The data originate from a study of graft-versus-host responses after intestinal transplantation. The CDR3 contains 14 residues. Germline V gives CDR1 SGHTA, CDR2 FQGNSA. V shed 6 bases and J 1 base; nucleotides not matched to a gene: 4. General study points: Circulating GvH clone levels at their peak were associated with HvG declines (early post-transplant).

This clonotype was sampled from a human donor who was the organ donor for an intestinal transplant. The source was unstimulated CD8+ T cells sorted from spleen or lymph node cells, collected before transplant. The chain joins TRBV7-2 to TRBJ2-3; 7 bases fit TRBD2. The CDR3 loop reads CASRGGVGTDTQYF. CDR3 nucleotide sequence: TGTGCCAGCAGGGGGGGGGTAGGCACAGATACGCAGTATTTT.